Below, one TCR beta chain is given with its context. Its recognized antigen is unknown. Base qualities are not recorded, but no much larger clone differs from it by a single base. The immunoSEQ hsTCRB kit was used to amplify TCR beta chains from genomic DNA. The immunoSEQ service sequenced the TCR beta libraries on an Illumina MiSeq instrument. Concerning the study's data processing: The immunoSEQ Analyzer was used to analyze the repertoire data. Entries here come from immuneACCESS through TCRdb and include only in-frame sequences with V and J called. Some clones fail to appear in such tables; in the studies checked, an unresolved V gene covers under half of the shortfall, and the cause of the remainder is unknown. Clone size and the V and J calls come from that table; the DNA yielded D and trimming. In this sample the table shows more than 35,000 clones, about nine tenths of which occur a single time. Over 3.5% of the sample lies in the top ten.

This specimen belongs to a study of resident and recirculating memory T cells in vitiligo (dated by TCRdb to about 2018). In the study overall: The study took epidermis from shave biopsies of two lesional and two nonlesional sites, plus PBMCs, from each of a few stable vitiligo patients for TCR beta sequencing. Human TCR beta sequencing was used to test whether specific clones in lesional vitiligo skin differed from clones in nonlesional skin and blood. Without cell sorting, samples were homogenized immediately before genomic DNA was extracted using the Qiagen DNeasy Blood & Tissue Kit.

Vitiligo was considered stable when no change in lesions had been observed over the previous 6 months. Stable patients also had to lack confetti depigmentation, a clinical sign of active vitiligo. Patients who had been treated within the previous three months were excluded. Ficoll density gradient centrifugation was used to isolate PBMCs from heparinized blood, after which the PBMCs were flash-frozen. Study-wide findings and limitations: TCR sequences were not shared across biopsy sites or across patients, which suggests that different T cell clones infiltrate different lesions, a pattern described as private specificity. Mechanistic studies in the future are needed to assess how much the detected T cell clones and the human Trm pools versus Tcm pools each contribute. No single dominant TCR clone was found, and clonality differed from one vitiligo lesion to another. Even within a single patient, overlap and correlation analysis found no significant repertoire overlap between any biopsies apart from each lesion compared with itself.

V lost 7 bases and J lost 0 bases; the stretch between them is 12 bases long. The CDR3 spans 14 residues, from the cysteine through the phenylalanine. Only the CDR3 DNA stays, 42 bases, in frame from base 1. The germline V gene gives CDR1 as SGHRS and CDR2 as YFSETQ. The chain was built from TRBV5-1 and TRBJ2-3, and possibly TRBD1, on 5 matching bases. This TCR derives from a male donor with vitiligo. Sequencing input: blood. The CDR3 amino acid sequence is: CASQDRPSTDTQYF. The DNA sequence follows: TGCGCCAGCCAAGACAGACCTAGCACAGATACGCAGTATTTT. The reference TRBV5-1 and TRBJ2-3 proteins fill in what lies around the CDR3, so the full variable domain reads KAGVTQTPRYLIKTRGQQVTLSCSPISGHRSVSWYQQTPGQGLQFLFEYFSETQRNKGNFPGRFSGRQFSNSRSEMNVSTLELGDSALYLCASQDRPSTDTQYFGPGTRLTVL.